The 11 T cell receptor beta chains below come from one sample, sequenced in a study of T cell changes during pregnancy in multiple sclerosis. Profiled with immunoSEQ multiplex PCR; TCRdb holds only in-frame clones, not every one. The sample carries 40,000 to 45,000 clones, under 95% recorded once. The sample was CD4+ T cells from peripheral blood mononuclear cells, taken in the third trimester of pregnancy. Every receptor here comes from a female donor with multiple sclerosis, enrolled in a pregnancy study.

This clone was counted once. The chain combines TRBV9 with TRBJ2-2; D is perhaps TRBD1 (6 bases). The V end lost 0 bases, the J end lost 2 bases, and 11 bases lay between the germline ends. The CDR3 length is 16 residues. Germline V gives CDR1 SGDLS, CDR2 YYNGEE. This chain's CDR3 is CASSVAGRGNTGELFF. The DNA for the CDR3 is TGTGCCAGCAGCGTAGCTGGCAGGGGAAACACCGGGGAGCTGTTTTTT.

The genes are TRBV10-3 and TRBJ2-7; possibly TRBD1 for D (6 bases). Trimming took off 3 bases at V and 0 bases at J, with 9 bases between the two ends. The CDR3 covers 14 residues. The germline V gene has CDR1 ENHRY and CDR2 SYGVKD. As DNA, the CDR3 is TGTGCCATCAGTGACCAGGACAGCTCCTACGAGCAGTACTTC. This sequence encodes CAISDQDSSYEQYF.

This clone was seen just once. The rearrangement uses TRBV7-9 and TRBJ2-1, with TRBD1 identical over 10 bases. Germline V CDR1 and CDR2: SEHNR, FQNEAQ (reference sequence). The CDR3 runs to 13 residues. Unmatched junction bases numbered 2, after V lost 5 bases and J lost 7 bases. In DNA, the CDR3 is TGTGCCAGCAGCGGACAGGGGGGAAATGAGCAGTTCTTC. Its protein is CASSGQGGNEQFF. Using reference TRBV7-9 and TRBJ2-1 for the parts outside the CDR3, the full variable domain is DTGVSQNPRHKITKRGQNVTFRCDPISEHNRLYWYRQTLGQGPEFLTYFQNEAQLEKSRLLSDRFSAERPKGSFSTLEIQRTEQGDSAMYLCASSGQGGNEQFFGPGTRLTVL.

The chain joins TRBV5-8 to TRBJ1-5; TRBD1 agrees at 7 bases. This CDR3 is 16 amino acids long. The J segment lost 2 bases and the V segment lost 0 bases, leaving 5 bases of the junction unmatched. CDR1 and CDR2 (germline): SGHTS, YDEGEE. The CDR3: CASSLATGAGNQPQHF. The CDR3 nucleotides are TGTGCCAGCAGCTTGGCCACAGGGGCAGGCAATCAGCCCCAGCATTTT. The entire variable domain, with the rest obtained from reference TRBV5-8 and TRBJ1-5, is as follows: EAGVTQSPTHLIKTRGQQATLRCSPISGHTSVYWYQQALGLGLQFLLWYDEGEERNRGNFPPRFSGRQFPNYSSELNVNALELEDSALYLCASSLATGAGNQPQHFGDGTRLSIL.

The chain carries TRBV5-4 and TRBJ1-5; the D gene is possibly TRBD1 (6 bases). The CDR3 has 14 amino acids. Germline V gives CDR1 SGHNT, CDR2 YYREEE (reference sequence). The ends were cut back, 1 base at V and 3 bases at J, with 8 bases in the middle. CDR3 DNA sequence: TGTGCCAGCAGCTTGACAGGGTCCAATCAGCCCCAGCATTTT. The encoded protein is CASSLTGSNQPQHF.

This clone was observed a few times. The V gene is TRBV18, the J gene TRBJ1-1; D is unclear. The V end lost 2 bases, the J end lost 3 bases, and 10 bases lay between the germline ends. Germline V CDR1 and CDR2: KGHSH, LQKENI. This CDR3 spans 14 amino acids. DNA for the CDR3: TGTGCCAGCTCACCAGAGAGGATAGACACTGAAGCTTTCTTT. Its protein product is CASSPERIDTEAFF.

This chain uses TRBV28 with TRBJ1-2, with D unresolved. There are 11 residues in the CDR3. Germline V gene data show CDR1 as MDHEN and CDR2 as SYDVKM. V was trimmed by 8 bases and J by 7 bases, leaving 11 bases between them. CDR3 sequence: CASGEASGYTF. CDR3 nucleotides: TGTGCCAGCGGGGAGGCAAGTGGCTACACCTTC.

DNA of the CDR3: TGTGCCAGCAGCTTGGAATGGCGGACAGGGGGTAGGGATGGCTACACCTTC. Translation gives CASSLEWRTGGRDGYTF. This sequence joins TRBV5-4 and TRBJ1-2; 10 positions match TRBD1. Trimming took 0 bases from V and 6 from J; bases not matched to a gene: 11. Germline V lookup: CDR1 SGHNT, CDR2 YYREEE (reference sequence). The CDR3 is 17 amino acids.

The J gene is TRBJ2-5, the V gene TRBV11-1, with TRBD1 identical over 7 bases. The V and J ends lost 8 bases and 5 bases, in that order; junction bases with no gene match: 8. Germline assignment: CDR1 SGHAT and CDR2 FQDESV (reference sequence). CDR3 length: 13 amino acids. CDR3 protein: CASGGQQGETQYF. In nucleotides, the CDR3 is TGTGCCAGCGGTGGGCAACAGGGGGAGACCCAGTACTTC.

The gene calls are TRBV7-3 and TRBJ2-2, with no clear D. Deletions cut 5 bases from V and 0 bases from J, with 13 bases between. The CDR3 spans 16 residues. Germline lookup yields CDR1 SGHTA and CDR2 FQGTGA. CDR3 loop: CASSPRGAANTGELFF. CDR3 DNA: TGTGCCAGCAGCCCGCGTGGAGCCGCGAACACCGGGGAGCTGTTTTTT. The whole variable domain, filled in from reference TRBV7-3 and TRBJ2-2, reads GAGVSQTPSNKVTEKGKYVELRCDPISGHTALYWYRQSLGQGPEFLIYFQGTGAADDSGLPNDRFFAVRPEGSVSTLKIQRTERGDSAVYLCASSPRGAANTGELFFGEGSRLTVL.

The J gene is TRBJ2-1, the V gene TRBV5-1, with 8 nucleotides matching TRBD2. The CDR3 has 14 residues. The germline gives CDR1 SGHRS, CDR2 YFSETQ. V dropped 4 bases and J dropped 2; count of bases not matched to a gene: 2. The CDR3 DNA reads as TGCGCCAGCAGCGGGACTAGACCCTACAATGAGCAGTTCTTC. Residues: CASSGTRPYNEQFF.